Listed here are 13 T cell receptor beta chains from one sample, sequenced in a study of OX40 agonist ivuxolimab in advanced cancers. The table came from immunoSEQ multiplex PCR; TCRdb's copy has only in-frame clones and leaves some out. Among approximately 22,000 clones listed, around four fifths were seen once. Source: CD4+ or CD8+ T cells sorted from blood, taken in a trial of the OX40 agonist ivuxolimab. These receptors all come from an adult with an advanced solid tumor such as melanoma, head and neck, liver or kidney cancer.

The chain joins TRBV7-3 to TRBJ2-1; 11 nucleotides line up with TRBD2. Germline CDR1 SGHTA, CDR2 FQGTGA. The CDR3 totals 15 residues. Unmatched junction bases numbered 1, after V lost 2 bases and J lost 4 bases. The CDR3 DNA reads as TGTGCCAGCAGCTTAGGGACTAGCGGTTACAATGAGCAGTTCTTC. It specifies CASSLGTSGYNEQFF.

This clone is termed medium-sized (0.01 to 0.1%). The V call is TRBV7-2, the J call TRBJ1-3, with TRBD1 identical over 9 bases. The CDR3 is 16 residues long. Germline CDR1 reads SGHTA; CDR2 reads FQGNSA. V was clipped by 5 bases and J by 0 bases; unmatched bases: 5. DNA for the CDR3: TGTGCCAGCAGCCTCCGACAGGGGGTCTCTGGAAACACCATATATTTT. It is translated as CASSLRQGVSGNTIYF.

The chain joins TRBV30 to TRBJ2-2; 9 bases are shared with TRBD2. The CDR3 contains 22 residues. CDR1 is GTSNPN and CDR2 is SVGIG in the germline V gene (reference sequence). Trimming at V came to 0 bases and at J to 7 bases, leaving 27 bases not matched to a gene. Written as DNA, the CDR3 is TGTGCCTGGAGTGTAACCGACATAACCAGCGGGAGGATCTGGTCTTGGGGCGGGGAGCTGTTTTTT. Protein product: CAWSVTDITSGRIWSWGGELFF.

The V and J genes are TRBV4-1 and TRBJ2-7, with 8 positions matching TRBD2. CDR1 is MGHRA, CDR2 YSYEKL, per germline. The CDR3 is 16 amino acids. V was pared by 1 base and J by 7 bases, with 12 bases of the junction left unmatched. CDR3 sequence reads: CASSQAAGVPRLEQYF. CDR3 in DNA: TGCGCCAGCAGCCAAGCAGCGGGAGTACCCCGCTTGGAGCAGTACTTC.

The rearrangement uses TRBV9 and TRBJ1-2; unclear D gene. The V and J ends lost 4 bases and 4 bases respectively, with 17 bases between them. This CDR3 contains 15 residues. Germline CDR1 SGDLS, CDR2 YYNGEE. CDR3 sequence reads: CASSHGWKPFYGYTF. The CDR3 nucleotides are TGTGCCAGCAGCCATGGGTGGAAACCCTTCTATGGCTACACCTTC.

V usage is TRBV9 and J usage is TRBJ2-7; possible D gene TRBD2, 6 bases. The CDR3 is made up of 15 amino acids. V was pared by 4 bases and J by 2 bases, with 16 bases between. Germline CDR1 SGDLS, CDR2 YYNGEE. Here the CDR3 reads CASSISGTPTYEQYF. DNA for the CDR3: TGTGCCAGCAGCATCTCCGGGACTCCCACCTACGAGCAGTACTTC. The full variable domain, its missing parts supplied by reference TRBV9 and TRBJ2-7, is DSGVTQTPKHLITATGQRVTLRCSPRSGDLSVYWYQQSLDQGLQFLIQYYNGEERAKGNILERFSAQQFPDLHSELNLSSLELGDSALYFCASSISGTPTYEQYFGPGTRLTVT.

The CDR3 reads CASSLRRRTSGTTDTQYF. In nucleotides, the CDR3 is TGTGCCAGCAGCTTAAGGCGCCGGACTAGCGGGACGACAGATACGCAGTATTTT. The chain couples TRBV7-3 to TRBJ2-3; 12 nucleotides line up with TRBD2. The CDR3 has 18 amino acids. V lost 1 base, J lost 3 bases, and 8 bases stayed unmatched. Germline assignment: CDR1 SGHTA and CDR2 FQGTGA.

The V gene is TRBV27, the J gene TRBJ2-5; a weak D match, TRBD1 (8 bases). V was trimmed by 5 bases and J by 5 bases, leaving 15 bases between them. CDR1 and CDR2 from the germline V gene are MNHEY and SMNVEV (reference sequence). The CDR3 sequence is 14 residues long. The CDR3 region has the DNA TGTGCCAGCAGTGTACAGGGGGGAGGGGAGACCCAGTACTTC. This translates into CASSVQGGGETQYF.

The chain links TRBV29-1 to TRBJ2-4, with TRBD2 matching over 8 bases. Germline loops: CDR1 SQVTM, CDR2 ANQGSEA. The CDR3 contains 15 residues. The ends lost 4 bases at V and 1 base at J; junction bases unmatched: 6. CDR3 bases: TGCAGCGTTGCCGGGAGGGCCCCGGCCAAAAACATTCAGTACTTC. Its translation is CSVAGRAPAKNIQYF.

This sequence joins TRBV19 and TRBJ2-1; TRBD2 aligns across 8 bases. Germline trimming cut 3 bases from V and 6 bases from J; bases unmatched to any gene: 7. This CDR3 spans 15 amino acids. CDR1 is LNHDA, CDR2 SQIVND, per germline (reference sequence). CDR3 sequence: CASSMRTGGFNEQFF. As DNA, the CDR3 is TGTGCCAGTAGTATGAGAACGGGAGGGTTCAATGAGCAGTTCTTC.

V and J are TRBV27 and TRBJ2-7, with a tentative D call TRBD1 (6 bases). CDR3 size: 16 residues. V lost 7 bases and J 6 bases, leaving 25 bases between the germline ends. Per the germline V gene, CDR1 is MNHEY and CDR2 is SMNVEV (reference sequence). The CDR3 reads CASTLTVGTLGAEQYF. Here the CDR3 DNA reads TGTGCCAGCACCCTCACAGTAGGAACCCTGGGGGCCGAGCAGTACTTC.

The chain is built from TRBV12-5 and TRBJ2-1, with a possible D match to TRBD1 (5 bases). Trimming took 3 bases from V and 0 from J, leaving 15 bases between them. Germline assignment: CDR1 LGHNT and CDR2 FRNRAP. The CDR3 totals 17 residues. The CDR3 DNA reads as TGTGCTAGTGGTTTTACTCTAGGGGCGAGCTCCTACAATGAGCAGTTCTTC. Amino acid sequence: CASGFTLGASSYNEQFF.

V and J are TRBV15 and TRBJ2-2; D may be TRBD1 (5 bases). V lost 0 bases and J 7 bases, leaving 15 bases between the germline ends. CDR1 is LNHNV and CDR2 is YYDKDF in the germline V gene (reference sequence). The CDR3 runs 16 residues. The CDR3 DNA reads as TGTGCCACCAGCAGAGATGTTGGGGCTTCAGGCGGGGAGCTGTTTTTT. Amino acids: CATSRDVGASGGELFF.